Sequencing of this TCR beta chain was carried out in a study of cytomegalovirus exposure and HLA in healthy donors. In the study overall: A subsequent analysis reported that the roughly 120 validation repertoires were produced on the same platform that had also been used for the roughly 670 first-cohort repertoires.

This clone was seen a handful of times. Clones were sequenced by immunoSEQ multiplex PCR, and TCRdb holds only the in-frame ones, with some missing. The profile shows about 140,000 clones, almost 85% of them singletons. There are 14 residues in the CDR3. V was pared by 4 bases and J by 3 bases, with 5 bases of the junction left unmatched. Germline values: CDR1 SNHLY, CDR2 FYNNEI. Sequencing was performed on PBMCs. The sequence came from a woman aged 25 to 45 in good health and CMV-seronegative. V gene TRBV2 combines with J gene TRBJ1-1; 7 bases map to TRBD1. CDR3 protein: CASSVRGLDTEAFF. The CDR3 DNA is TGTGCCAGCAGTGTGAGGGGGCTCGACACTGAAGCTTTCTTT.